The subject of this entry is one T cell receptor beta chain. This sample stems from a study of blood T cell repertoires in COVID-19. Study overall: PBMCs, B-cell-depleted T cells, or T cells provided the cDNA or gDNA that made up the material.

Trimming shortened V by 5 bases and J by 8 bases, and 10 bases separated the two germline ends. CDR3 length equals 12 residues. CDR1 is SGHTA and CDR2 is FQGNSA in the germline V gene. Original handling: Nucleated cell counts were estimated from reference gene primer amplification. TCRdb's copy holds only in-frame clones and misses some; the assay was immunoSEQ multiplex PCR. V and J calls and clone size are as listed in that table; D and trimming were resolved from the DNA. The sample shows 250,000 to 300,000 clones, over 80% of them seen only once. The receptor's source is a man aged 55 to 70 who had recovered from COVID-19. The source material was peripheral blood. The chain couples TRBV7-2 to TRBJ2-1; D is ambiguous. DNA of the CDR3: TGTGCCAGCAGCCTTAATATATATGAGCAGTTCTTC. It is translated as CASSLNIYEQFF.